The next 15 T cell receptor beta chains were all read from a single sample in a study of hypomethylating agent response in myelodysplastic syndrome. Clones were sequenced by immunoSEQ multiplex PCR, and TCRdb holds only the in-frame ones, with some missing. The sample includes roughly 4,500 clones, approximately 75% of them seen just once. The input for sequencing was bone marrow, taken before or after starting hypomethylating agent treatment for myelodysplastic syndrome (not recorded which). The receptors were gathered from a human donor with myelodysplastic syndrome.

V gene TRBV5-8 combines with J gene TRBJ1-6, with D hard to call. V lost 4 bases and J lost 1, with 6 bases in between. The length of the CDR3 is 14 residues. Germline V CDR1 and CDR2: SGHTS, YDEGEE. The CDR3 loop reads CASSHGSYNSPLHF. For the CDR3, the DNA is TGTGCCAGCAGCCACGGATCCTATAATTCACCCCTCCACTTT.

This chain joins TRBV14 and TRBJ1-2; D unclear. This CDR3 comprises 19 residues. Trimming took off 0 bases at V and 8 bases at J, with 28 bases between the two ends. Germline V gene data show CDR1 as SGHDN and CDR2 as FVKESK. Here the CDR3 DNA reads TGTGCCAGCAGCCAAGATCCGCGGTTCTCGGGCGATGTTTCTGTGGGCTACACCTTC. The encoded protein is CASSQDPRFSGDVSVGYTF.

This chain uses TRBV27 with TRBJ1-3; TRBD1 matches 9 bases. Germline V gene lookup returns CDR1 MNHEY and CDR2 SMNVEV (reference sequence). With V trimmed by 5 bases and J by 2 bases, 7 bases remained unmatched. CDR3 length: 16 residues. The DNA for the CDR3 is TGTGCCAGCAGTCCTCACAGGGGGCGTGCTGGAAACACCATATATTTT. Translated: CASSPHRGRAGNTIYF.

The chain recombines TRBV11-2 with TRBJ2-1; no clear D. The CDR3 spans 13 residues. V was clipped by 0 bases and J by 6 bases, with 6 bases between them. The germline V gene encodes CDR1 SGHAT and CDR2 FQNNGV. The chain's CDR3 is CASSLDTANEQFF. In DNA, the CDR3 is TGTGCCAGCAGCTTAGATACCGCCAATGAGCAGTTCTTC.

The V and J genes are TRBV5-1 and TRBJ1-6; TRBD1 might be the D (5 bases). The germline V gene has CDR1 SGHRS and CDR2 YFSETQ. The CDR3 extends over 14 amino acids. Trimming cost V 5 bases and J 5 bases, with 11 bases left between them. CDR3 protein: CASSGDYHNSPLHF. For the CDR3, the DNA is TGCGCCAGCAGTGGGGACTACCATAATTCACCCCTCCACTTT.

The J gene is TRBJ2-6, the V gene TRBV9; D not resolved. The CDR3 is 17 amino acids. From germline, CDR1 is SGDLS and CDR2 YYNGEE. Trimming cost V 5 bases and J 5 bases, with 20 bases left between them. Here the CDR3 DNA reads TGTGCCAGCAGTCTTCTGTACAAACAAAGTCGGGCCAACGTCCTGACTTTC. Protein sequence: CASSLLYKQSRANVLTF. Filled out from reference TRBV9 and TRBJ2-6, the complete variable domain reads DSGVTQTPKHLITATGQRVTLRCSPRSGDLSVYWYQQSLDQGLQFLIQYYNGEERAKGNILERFSAQQFPDLHSELNLSSLELGDSALYFCASSLLYKQSRANVLTFGAGSRLTVL.

The genes are TRBV29-1 and TRBJ1-1, with D tentatively TRBD1 (5 bases). The CDR3 sequence is 15 residues long. Germline CDR1 SQVTM, CDR2 ANQGSEA. The V end was cut by 6 bases, the J end by 1 base, with 18 bases between. The CDR3 protein is CSVRGVTWGNTEAFF. Here the CDR3 DNA reads TGCAGCGTCCGGGGGGTCACTTGGGGGAACACTGAAGCTTTCTTT.

The chain recombines TRBV5-4 with TRBJ2-3; D not resolved. Germline V gives CDR1 SGHNT, CDR2 YYREEE (reference sequence). Trimming left V 0 bases short and J 0 bases short, with 11 bases between. The CDR3 is 16 residues long. DNA for the CDR3: TGTGCCAGCAGCTTGGGGCCGGCTACCAGCACAGATACGCAGTATTTT. Protein product: CASSLGPATSTDTQYF.

V is TRBV18 and J is TRBJ1-5, with a possible D match to TRBD1 (5 bases). Trimming pared 2 bases from V and 2 bases from J, leaving 7 bases between. The CDR3 covers 14 residues. The germline CDR1 and CDR2 sequences are KGHSH and LQKENI. The CDR3 is CASSPGGGNQPQHF. The CDR3 DNA follows: TGTGCCAGCTCACCAGGGGGAGGCAATCAGCCCCAGCATTTT.

CDR3 protein: CASTEGTSNTGELFF. CDR3 in DNA: TGCGCCAGCACCGAGGGCACCTCGAACACCGGGGAGCTGTTTTTT. This sequence joins TRBV5-1 and TRBJ2-2; D is possibly TRBD2 (5 bases). Germline V CDR1 and CDR2: SGHRS, YFSETQ. The CDR3 contains 15 residues. Trimming pared 6 bases from V and 0 bases from J, leaving 12 bases between.

This clone is a singleton in its sample. V gene TRBV7-2 combines with J gene TRBJ1-3; TRBD1 might be the D (5 bases). The germline gives CDR1 SGHTA, CDR2 FQGNSA. The CDR3 loop spans 15 amino acids. V lost 5 bases to trimming and J lost 1 base, with 12 bases between them. This CDR3 is CASSRGGLSGNTIYF. CDR3 nucleotides: TGTGCCAGCAGCCGGGGGGGACTTTCTGGAAACACCATATATTTT.

The gene calls are TRBV6-6 and TRBJ2-1; possibly TRBD2 for D (6 bases). The CDR3 sequence is 12 residues long. Trimming stripped 5 bases from V and 7 bases from J, with 9 bases between. Germline V gene sequence: CDR1 MNHNY, CDR2 SVGAGI (reference sequence). DNA of the CDR3: TGTGCCAGCAGTGGAGGGGTAAATGAGCAGTTCTTC. Translating it yields CASSGGVNEQFF.

The chain has TRBV7-2 and TRBJ2-3, with D perhaps matching TRBD2 (6 bases). Trimming removed 10 bases at V and 6 bases at J, with 26 bases between. The germline CDR1 and CDR2 sequences are SGHTA and FQGNSA. The CDR3 spans 16 residues. The CDR3 DNA reads TGTGCCACCCTATCGGGCCGCGGGGTTCATTCGGATACGCAGTATTTT. Amino acid sequence: CATLSGRGVHSDTQYF. The whole variable domain, remainder taken from reference TRBV7-2 and TRBJ2-3, is GAGVSQSPSNKVTEKGKDVELRCDPISGHTALYWYRQSLGQGLEFLIYFQGNSAPDKSGLPSDRFSAERTGGSVSTLTIQRTQQEDSAVYLCATLSGRGVHSDTQYFGPGTRLTVL.

The chain has TRBV5-1 and TRBJ2-7, with D possibly being TRBD1 (5 bases). The CDR3 is made up of 14 amino acids. V was shortened by 5 bases and J by 5 bases, with 17 bases between the two germline ends. CDR1 is SGHRS and CDR2 is YFSETQ in the germline V gene. The CDR3 spells CASRKGGQGDEQYF. The CDR3 DNA sequence: TGCGCCAGCAGGAAAGGTGGCCAGGGCGACGAGCAGTACTTC. Full variable domain (rest looked up from reference TRBV5-1 and TRBJ2-7): KAGVTQTPRYLIKTRGQQVTLSCSPISGHRSVSWYQQTPGQGLQFLFEYFSETQRNKGNFPGRFSGRQFSNSRSEMNVSTLELGDSALYLCASRKGGQGDEQYFGPGTRLTVT.

This clone was found once. This chain links TRBV19 with TRBJ1-1; maybe TRBD1 (5 bases). The V end lost 7 bases, the J end lost 6 bases, and 15 bases lay between the germline ends. The CDR3 consists of 13 residues. Germline V CDR1 and CDR2: LNHDA, SQIVND (reference sequence). This chain's CDR3 is CASTPRWGAEAFF. The CDR3 nucleotides are TGTGCCAGTACCCCAAGGTGGGGCGCTGAAGCTTTCTTT.